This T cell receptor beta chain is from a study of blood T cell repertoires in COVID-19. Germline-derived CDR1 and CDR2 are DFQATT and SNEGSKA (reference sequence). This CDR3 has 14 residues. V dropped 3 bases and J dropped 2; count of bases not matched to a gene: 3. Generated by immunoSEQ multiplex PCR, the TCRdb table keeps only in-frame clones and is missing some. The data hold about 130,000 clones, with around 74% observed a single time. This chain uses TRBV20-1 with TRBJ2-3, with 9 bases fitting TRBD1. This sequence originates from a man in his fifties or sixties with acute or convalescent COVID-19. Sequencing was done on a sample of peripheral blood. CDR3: CSASYRGPTDTQYF. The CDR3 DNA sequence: TGCAGTGCTAGTTACAGGGGGCCCACAGATACGCAGTATTTT.